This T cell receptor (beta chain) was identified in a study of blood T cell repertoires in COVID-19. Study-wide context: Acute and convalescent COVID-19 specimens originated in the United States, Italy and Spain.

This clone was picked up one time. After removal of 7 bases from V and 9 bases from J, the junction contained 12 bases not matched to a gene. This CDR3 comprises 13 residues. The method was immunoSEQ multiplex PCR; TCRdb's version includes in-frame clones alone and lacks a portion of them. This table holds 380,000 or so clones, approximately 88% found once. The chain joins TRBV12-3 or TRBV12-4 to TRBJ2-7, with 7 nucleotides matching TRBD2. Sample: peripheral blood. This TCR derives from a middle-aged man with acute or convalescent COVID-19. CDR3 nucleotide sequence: TGTGCCAGCACCCCCGGGGGGTACGAGGGGCAGTACTTC. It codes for CASTPGGYEGQYF.